Included here is one T cell receptor beta chain sequence, with context. Antigen specificity is unknown. These data originate in a study of T cell responses to AZD1222 COVID-19 vaccine. Whole-study results and caveats: The donors showed a predominance of white British ancestry and of females, with possible underestimation of clonal diversity. Seropositive AZD1222 recipients at baseline numbered only 5 or 6.

The table came from immunoSEQ multiplex PCR; TCRdb's copy has only in-frame clones and leaves some out. The sample shows 200,000 or so clones, around 93% of them seen only once. Specimen: peripheral blood, collected 28 days after the second AZD1222 dose. This TCR was sampled from an adult who received the AZD1222 COVID-19 vaccine.

CDR3: CASSQDRGLQETQYF. CDR3 DNA sequence: TGTGCCAGCAGCCAAGACAGGGGGCTTCAAGAGACCCAGTACTTC. The gene calls are TRBV3-1 (or the pseudogene TRBV3-2) and TRBJ2-5; 8 nucleotides match TRBD1. Germline CDR1 LGHDT, CDR2 YNNKEL (reference sequence). The CDR3 totals 15 residues. Trimming at V came to 0 bases and at J to 2 bases, leaving 2 bases not matched to a gene.